One and the same sample provided the 25 T cell receptor beta chains below, sequenced in a study of beta chain features in type 1 diabetes. Investigators reverse transcribed all isolated RNA, so they sequenced expressed TCRB transcripts. Sequencing was performed with immunoSEQ multiplex PCR; in TCRdb, only in-frame clones are kept and a portion is missing. The table includes roughly 330,000 clones, approximately 10% detected once. The sequenced sample consisted of naive CD4+ T cells from blood. Every receptor here comes from a woman in her 30s in good health.

A few counts support this clone. The genes are TRBV18 and TRBJ2-1; D might be TRBD2 (5 bases). CDR1 KGHSH and CDR2 LQKENI come from the germline V gene. This CDR3 is built from 12 residues. V lost 6 bases and J lost 4, with 7 bases in between. For the CDR3, the DNA is TGTGCCAGCTCGAGGGCGTACAATGAGCAGTTCTTC. Its protein is CASSRAYNEQFF.

The V call is TRBV5-1, the J call TRBJ2-1; TRBD2 aligns across 7 bases. The CDR3 runs 15 residues. V trimming: 0 bases; J trimming: 6 bases; junction bases outside the gene matches: 6. Germline V CDR1 and CDR2: SGHRS, YFSETQ. This chain's CDR3 is CASSLGAGLVNEQFF. The CDR3 nucleotides are TGCGCCAGCAGCTTGGGAGCGGGACTGGTCAATGAGCAGTTCTTC.

This clone was detected a few times. The chain joins TRBV9 to TRBJ2-2; 14 bases line up with TRBD2. The CDR3 has 16 amino acids. Trimming took 4 bases from V and 4 from J; bases not matched to a gene: 3. Germline values: CDR1 SGDLS, CDR2 YYNGEE. The CDR3 loop is CASSRGLAGVTGELFF. The CDR3 DNA reads as TGTGCCAGCAGCCGGGGACTAGCGGGAGTCACCGGGGAGCTGTTTTTT.

The genes are TRBV7-9 and TRBJ1-5, with a weak D call TRBD1 (6 bases). V was shortened by 5 bases and J by 4 bases, with 12 bases between the two germline ends. The CDR3 totals 14 residues. Germline V lookup: CDR1 SEHNR, CDR2 FQNEAQ (reference sequence). CDR3 in amino acids: CASSTQGFNQPQHF. CDR3 sequence (DNA): TGTGCCAGCAGCACACAGGGATTTAATCAGCCCCAGCATTTT.

This clone was seen more than once but under ten times. The junction departs from germline at one end; a sequencing error may be responsible. V gene TRBV2 combines with J gene TRBJ2-1, with 15 bases fitting TRBD2. Germline CDR1 SNHLY, CDR2 FYNNEI. The CDR3 length is 14 residues. CDR3 sequence reads: CASSEGLAGGTQFF. The CDR3 DNA reads TGTGCCAGCAGCGAAGGACTAGCGGGAGGGACGCAGTTCTTC.

The rearrangement uses TRBV15 and TRBJ2-2; D is unclear. Germline CDR1 and CDR2: LNHNV and YYDKDF (reference sequence). The CDR3 is 16 residues long. V was cut by 0 bases and J by 1 base, with 9 bases left in between. CDR3 sequence (DNA): TGTGCCACCAGCAGAGATCTGACGGGGAACACCGGGGAGCTGTTTTTT. Encoded protein: CATSRDLTGNTGELFF. The whole variable domain, filled in from reference TRBV15 and TRBJ2-2, reads DAMVIQNPRYQVTQFGKPVTLSCSQTLNHNVMYWYQQKSSQAPKLLFHYYDKDFNNEADTPDNFQSRRPNTSFCFLDIRSPGLGDTAMYLCATSRDLTGNTGELFFGEGSRLTVL.

CDR3 nucleotides: TGTGCCAGCAGCTCCACCTTGGGGCAGGGCAGAAGCTACGAGCAGTACTTC. It codes for CASSSTLGQGRSYEQYF. The rearrangement joins TRBV7-9 to TRBJ2-7; a weak D match, TRBD1 (5 bases). CDR3 length: 17 amino acids. Germline CDR1 is SEHNR and CDR2 is FQNEAQ (reference sequence). V dropped 4 bases and J dropped 3 bases, with 22 bases sitting between them.

This clone has more than one count but fewer than ten. The rearrangement joins TRBV11-2 to TRBJ2-5; 12 positions agree with TRBD1. Germline V gene data show CDR1 as SGHAT and CDR2 as FQNNGV. This CDR3 has 17 amino acids. Unmatched junction bases numbered 14, after V lost 5 bases and J lost 7 bases. The CDR3 DNA reads TGTGCCAGCAGCCCGCCCCTCCCGGGACAGGGGGCAGGGACCCAGTACTTC. Amino acids: CASSPPLPGQGAGTQYF.

This clone was recorded a few times. The CDR3 loop is CASSLSHRGDYGYTF. In DNA form, the CDR3 reads TGTGCCAGCAGCTTATCGCACAGGGGGGACTATGGCTACACCTTC. The V gene is TRBV7-9, the J gene TRBJ1-2; TRBD1 agrees at 8 bases. The germline gives CDR1 SEHNR, CDR2 FQNEAQ (reference sequence). V trimming: 2 bases; J trimming: 3 bases; junction bases outside the gene matches: 5. There are 15 residues in the CDR3. The full variable domain, its missing parts supplied by reference TRBV7-9 and TRBJ1-2, is DTGVSQNPRHKITKRGQNVTFRCDPISEHNRLYWYRQTLGQGPEFLTYFQNEAQLEKSRLLSDRFSAERPKGSFSTLEIQRTEQGDSAMYLCASSLSHRGDYGYTFGSGTRLTVV.

Only a few counts were recorded for this clone. The rearrangement joins TRBV2 to TRBJ2-7; possibly TRBD1 for D (6 bases). The germline CDR1 and CDR2 sequences are SNHLY and FYNNEI. The CDR3 runs to 14 residues. The V end lost 6 bases, the J end lost 0 bases, and 12 bases lay between the germline ends. In DNA form, the CDR3 reads TGTGCCAGCAGAACAGGGTCGAGCTCCTACGAGCAGTACTTC. It translates to CASRTGSSSYEQYF.

This clone was counted only a few times. Other DNA sequences of this sample code for an identical CDR3. The chain employs TRBV7-9 and TRBJ2-3; 7 bases fit TRBD2. The V gene's germline CDR1 is SEHNR and CDR2 FQNEAQ (reference sequence). The CDR3 contains 15 residues. J gave up 2 bases and V 5 bases, and 7 bases lay outside the gene matches. This CDR3 is CASSPRLADTDTQYF. The CDR3 DNA is TGTGCCAGCAGCCCGCGGCTAGCGGACACAGATACGCAGTATTTT.

The V gene is TRBV7-9, the J gene TRBJ2-2; D possibly corresponds to TRBD2 (6 bases). The CDR3 covers 15 residues. The V and J ends lost 3 bases and 0 bases respectively, with 8 bases between them. CDR1 is SEHNR and CDR2 is FQNEAQ in the germline V gene (reference sequence). The CDR3 reads CASSFRESNTGELFF. Written as DNA, the CDR3 is TGTGCCAGCAGCTTCCGGGAGTCGAACACCGGGGAGCTGTTTTTT.

In this sample, this clone turned up a few times. This rearrangement joins TRBV18 to TRBJ2-7; 8 nucleotides line up with TRBD1. Germline V gives CDR1 KGHSH, CDR2 LQKENI. The CDR3 is 15 residues long. V gave up 5 bases and J gave up 2 bases; unmatched junction bases: 8. Written as DNA, the CDR3 is TGTGCCAGCTCAGCAACCTTGGACAGGGCCTACGAGCAGTACTTC. This sequence encodes CASSATLDRAYEQYF.

The chain combines TRBV4-3 with TRBJ2-1; 10 bases are a match to TRBD2. CDR1 and CDR2 (germline): LGHNA, YSLEER. The CDR3 has 16 residues. J was trimmed by 4 bases and V by 1 base; bases with no gene match: 4. CDR3 DNA sequence: TGCGCCAGCAGCCAAGCATTACTAGCGGGGTACAATGAGCAGTTCTTC. This gives the protein CASSQALLAGYNEQFF.

This clone was picked up a small number of times. The J gene is TRBJ2-5, the V gene TRBV11-2; 7 bases map to TRBD2. Trimming removed 5 bases from V and 4 bases from J; junction bases left unmatched: 7. This CDR3 has 14 residues. The V gene's germline CDR1 is SGHAT and CDR2 FQNNGV. CDR3 sequence (DNA): TGTGCCAGCAGCCCTCCAGGACTAGGAGAGACCCAGTACTTC. Translation: CASSPPGLGETQYF. The variable domain in full, completed from reference TRBV11-2 and TRBJ2-5, reads EAGVAQSPRYKIIEKRQSVAFWCNPISGHATLYWYQQILGQGPKLLIQFQNNGVVDDSQLPKDRFSAERLKGVDSTLKIQPAKLEDSAVYLCASSPPGLGETQYFGPGTRLLVL.

This chain joins TRBV2 and TRBJ2-2, with D possibly being TRBD2 (5 bases). V shed 5 bases and J shed 5 bases, with 9 bases lying between them. Germline V gene data show CDR1 as SNHLY and CDR2 as FYNNEI. The CDR3 has 13 amino acids. CDR3 region: CASSTSWTGELFF. CDR3 DNA: TGTGCCAGCAGTACTAGTTGGACCGGGGAGCTGTTTTTT. Filled out from reference TRBV2 and TRBJ2-2, the complete variable domain reads EPEVTQTPSHQVTQMGQEVILRCVPISNHLYFYWYRQILGQKVEFLVSFYNNEISEKSEIFDDQFSVERPDGSNFTLKIRSTKLEDSAMYFCASSTSWTGELFFGEGSRLTVL.

The chain couples TRBV29-1 to TRBJ2-3; 11 nucleotides agree with TRBD2. The V gene's germline CDR1 is SQVTM and CDR2 ANQGSEA. V lost 1 base and J lost 4; bases outside the gene matches: 1. This CDR3 comprises 14 residues. Here the CDR3 DNA reads TGCAGCGTTGAAGTGACTAGCGGGGCAGATACGCAGTATTTT. Translation: CSVEVTSGADTQYF.

This clone was counted a few times. The chain carries TRBV6-5 and TRBJ2-5, with 7 bases identical to TRBD1. The V gene's germline CDR1 is MNHEY and CDR2 SVGAGI. The J segment lost 14 bases and the V segment lost 6 bases, leaving 15 bases of the junction unmatched. The CDR3 is made up of 13 amino acids. The CDR3 here is CASRVNRTGGVYF. The DNA of the CDR3 is TGTGCCAGCAGGGTAAACCGGACAGGTGGCGTTTACTTC.

This clone has only a few counts. The chain is built from TRBV6-5 and TRBJ2-3; TRBD2 matches at 8 bases. This CDR3 spans 15 amino acids. J was trimmed by 1 base and V by 7 bases; bases with no gene match: 7. Germline lookup yields CDR1 MNHEY and CDR2 SVGAGI. The CDR3 here is CASKQAGVGTDTQYF. For the CDR3, the DNA is TGTGCCAGCAAACAAGCGGGAGTGGGCACAGATACGCAGTATTTT.

This clone has only a few counts. V usage is TRBV6-5 and J usage is TRBJ2-1, with 10 bases that match TRBD1. J lost 2 bases, V lost 6 bases, and 4 bases had no gene match. Germline V CDR1 and CDR2: MNHEY, SVGAGI. The CDR3 contains 15 residues. CDR3 sequence (DNA): TGTGCCAGCAGCTCCGGGACAGGGGCCTACAATGAGCAGTTCTTC. Translation: CASSSGTGAYNEQFF.

This chain uses TRBV15 with TRBJ2-3, with TRBD1 matching 8 bases. The CDR3 length is 18 residues. Per the germline V gene, CDR1 is LNHNV and CDR2 is YYDKDF (reference sequence). J gave up 0 bases and V 1 base, and 9 bases lay outside the gene matches. CDR3 sequence: CATSRGLGTGKSTDTQYF. The DNA for the CDR3 is TGTGCCACCAGCAGAGGGCTCGGGACAGGCAAAAGCACAGATACGCAGTATTTT.

This CDR3 is CASSFNTGASETQYF. DNA of the CDR3: TGTGCCAGCAGCTTCAATACGGGAGCCTCAGAGACCCAGTACTTC. V usage is TRBV7-9 and J usage is TRBJ2-5; a weak D match, TRBD2 (6 bases). The V gene's germline CDR1 is SEHNR and CDR2 FQNEAQ (reference sequence). V lost 3 bases to trimming and J lost 4 bases, with 15 bases between them. The CDR3 is 15 amino acids.

The chain uses TRBV5-6 and TRBJ2-1; 8 nucleotides align to TRBD2. V was pared by 4 bases and J by 7 bases, with 10 bases of the junction left unmatched. The CDR3 consists of 15 residues. Per the germline V gene, CDR1 is SGHDT and CDR2 is YYEEEE. The CDR3 nucleotides are TGTGCCAGCAGCCCCAGCGGGAGAGGGTTGAATGAGCAGTTCTTC. Translating it yields CASSPSGRGLNEQFF.

The chain recombines TRBV5-4 with TRBJ1-2; 9 nucleotides align to TRBD1. Germline V gives CDR1 SGHNT, CDR2 YYREEE (reference sequence). The CDR3 has 14 residues. Trimming removed 1 base from V and 7 bases from J; junction bases left unmatched: 5. The CDR3 loop is CASSLIQGAFGYTF. In nucleotides, the CDR3 is TGTGCCAGCAGCTTGATACAGGGGGCATTTGGCTACACCTTC. The full variable domain, completed using reference TRBV5-4 and TRBJ1-2, is ETGVTQSPTHLIKTRGQQVTLRCSSQSGHNTVSWYQQALGQGPQFIFQYYREEENGRGNFPPRFSGLQFPNYSSELNVNALELDDSALYLCASSLIQGAFGYTFGSGTRLTVV.

The J gene is TRBJ1-1, the V gene TRBV9, with a weak D call TRBD1 (6 bases). Trimming cost V 3 bases and J 5 bases, with 14 bases left between them. CDR3 length: 14 amino acids. Germline CDR1 reads SGDLS; CDR2 reads YYNGEE. DNA for the CDR3: TGTGCCAGCAGCGCAGCAGGGGATAGGACTGAAGCTTTCTTT. Its protein is CASSAAGDRTEAFF.